Given below is one T cell receptor beta chain in context. The CDR3 consists of 15 residues. V shed 4 bases and J 0 bases; nucleotides not matched to a gene: 3. From germline, CDR1 is MNHNS and CDR2 SASEGT. Extracted from the samples, RNA was reverse transcribed into cDNA to serve as the sequencing template. Profiled with immunoSEQ multiplex PCR; TCRdb holds only in-frame clones, not every one. This table has around 120,000 clones, 55% to 70% appearing once. The entry originates in a study of CD8+ T cells in alopecia areata. This chain connects TRBV6-1 to TRBJ2-5; 9 nucleotides align to TRBD2. This sequence was found in a human donor in good health. Source material: CD4+ T cells sorted from blood. Here the CDR3 reads CASSASGTNQETQYF. CDR3 nucleotides: TGTGCCAGCAGTGCTAGCGGGACGAACCAAGAGACCCAGTACTTC.